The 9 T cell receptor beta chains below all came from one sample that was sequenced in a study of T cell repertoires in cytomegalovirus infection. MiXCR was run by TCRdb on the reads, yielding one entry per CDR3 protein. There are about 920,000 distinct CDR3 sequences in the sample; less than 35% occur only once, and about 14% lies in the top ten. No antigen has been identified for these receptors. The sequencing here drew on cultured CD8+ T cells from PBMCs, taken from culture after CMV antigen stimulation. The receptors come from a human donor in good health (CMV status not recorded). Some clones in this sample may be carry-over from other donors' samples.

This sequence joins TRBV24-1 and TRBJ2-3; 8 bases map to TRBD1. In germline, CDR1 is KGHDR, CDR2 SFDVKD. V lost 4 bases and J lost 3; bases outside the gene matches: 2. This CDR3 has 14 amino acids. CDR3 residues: CATSEGQETDTQYF. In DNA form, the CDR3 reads TGTGCCACCAGTGAGGGACAGGAGACAGATACGCAGTATTTT.

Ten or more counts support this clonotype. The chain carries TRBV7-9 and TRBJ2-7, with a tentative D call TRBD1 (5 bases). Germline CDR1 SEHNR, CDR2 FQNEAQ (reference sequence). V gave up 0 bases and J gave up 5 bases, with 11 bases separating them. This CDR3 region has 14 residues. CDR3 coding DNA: TGTGCCAGCAGCTTAGCCGCAGGGATCAACGAGCAGTACGTC. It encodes CASSLAAGINEQYV.

CDR3 in DNA: TGTGCCAGCAGCGTAGAGGGGGCATCGAGCTCCTACAATGAGCAGTTCTTC. Translated, it gives CASSVEGASSSYNEQFF. The chain links TRBV9 to TRBJ2-1; 7 bases match TRBD1. The CDR3 length is 17 residues. Germline-derived CDR1 and CDR2 are SGDLS and YYNGEE. V lost 0 bases, J lost 0 bases, and 6 bases stayed unmatched.

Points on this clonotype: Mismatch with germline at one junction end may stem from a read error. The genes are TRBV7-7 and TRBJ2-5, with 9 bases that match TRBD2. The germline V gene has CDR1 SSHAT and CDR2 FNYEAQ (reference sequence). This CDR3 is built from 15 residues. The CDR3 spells CASSLDPAGGETQYF. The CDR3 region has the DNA TGTGCTAGCAGCTTAGATCCAGCGGGGGGAGAGACCCAGTACTTC.

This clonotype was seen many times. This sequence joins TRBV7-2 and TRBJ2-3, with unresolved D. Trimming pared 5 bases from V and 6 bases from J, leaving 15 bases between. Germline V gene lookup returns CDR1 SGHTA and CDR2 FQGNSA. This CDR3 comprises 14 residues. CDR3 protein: CASSPLWSADTQYF. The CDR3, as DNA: TGTGCCAGCAGCCCTCTCTGGTCTGCCGATACGCAGTATTTT.

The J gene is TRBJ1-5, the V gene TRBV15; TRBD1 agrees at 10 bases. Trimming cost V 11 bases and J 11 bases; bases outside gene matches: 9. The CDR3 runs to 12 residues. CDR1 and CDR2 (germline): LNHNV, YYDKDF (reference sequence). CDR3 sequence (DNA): TGTGCCGCCGGACAGGGGGAAGAGTCCCAGCATTTT. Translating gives CAAGQGEESQHF.

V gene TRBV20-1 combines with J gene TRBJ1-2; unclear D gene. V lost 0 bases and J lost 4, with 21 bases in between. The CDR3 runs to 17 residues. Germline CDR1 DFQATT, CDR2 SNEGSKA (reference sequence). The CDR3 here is CSARDKGSPIRPYGYTF. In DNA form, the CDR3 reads TGCAGTGCTAGAGATAAGGGTAGCCCGATCCGCCCCTATGGCTACACCTTC.

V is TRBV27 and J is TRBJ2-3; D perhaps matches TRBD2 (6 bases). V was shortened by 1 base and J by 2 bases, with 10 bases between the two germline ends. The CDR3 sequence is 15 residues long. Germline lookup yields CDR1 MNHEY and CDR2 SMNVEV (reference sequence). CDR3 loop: CASSLYAGPTDTQYF. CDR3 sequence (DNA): TGTGCCAGCAGTTTATATGCGGGACCCACAGATACGCAGTATTTT.

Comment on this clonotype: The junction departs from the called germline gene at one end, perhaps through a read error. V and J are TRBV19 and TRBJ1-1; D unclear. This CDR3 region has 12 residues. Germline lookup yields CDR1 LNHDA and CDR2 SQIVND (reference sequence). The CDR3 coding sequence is TGTGTCAGTAGTTGGGAGGGCACTGAAGCTTTCTTT. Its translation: CVSSWEGTEAFF.